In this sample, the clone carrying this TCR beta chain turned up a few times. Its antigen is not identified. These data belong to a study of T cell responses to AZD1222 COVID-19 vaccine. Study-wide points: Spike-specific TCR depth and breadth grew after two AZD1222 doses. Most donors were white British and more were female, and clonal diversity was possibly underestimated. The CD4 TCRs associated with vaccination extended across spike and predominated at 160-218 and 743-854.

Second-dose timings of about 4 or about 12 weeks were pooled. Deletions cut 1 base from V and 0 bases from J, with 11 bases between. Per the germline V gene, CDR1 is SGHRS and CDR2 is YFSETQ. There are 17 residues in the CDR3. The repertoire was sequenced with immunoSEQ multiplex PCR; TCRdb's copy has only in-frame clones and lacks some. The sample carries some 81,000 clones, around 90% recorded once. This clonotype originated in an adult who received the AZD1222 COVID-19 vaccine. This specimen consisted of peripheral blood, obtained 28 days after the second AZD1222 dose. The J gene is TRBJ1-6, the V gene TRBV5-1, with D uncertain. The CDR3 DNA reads TGCGCCAGCAGCTTGAGACCCGGGAGCTCCTATAATTCACCCCTCCACTTT. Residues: CASSLRPGSSYNSPLHF. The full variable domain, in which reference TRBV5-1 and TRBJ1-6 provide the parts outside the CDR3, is KAGVTQTPRYLIKTRGQQVTLSCSPISGHRSVSWYQQTPGQGLQFLFEYFSETQRNKGNFPGRFSGRQFSNSRSEMNVSTLELGDSALYLCASSLRPGSSYNSPLHFGNGTRLTVT.